This is a list of T cell receptor beta chains from one sample in a study of T cells in Graves' hyperthyroidism and ophthalmopathy. TCRdb re-called the multiplex PCR reads through MiXCR, storing one row per CDR3 protein. Of around 600,000 distinct CDR3 sequences listed, 14% are singletons. Sequences were obtained from blood. These receptors were obtained from a woman aged 18-29 years with Graves' ophthalmopathy. Each CDR3 is given with its conserved first and last residue. Each record gives: D gene, clone size, V gene, CDR3 length, J gene, CDR3 DNA, CDR3 protein. D genes are given only for firm matches. The listing skips clone size in some rows; elsewhere it reads once, few, many or a size class.

d_gene: -; abundance: -; v_gene: TRBV28; len: 13; j_gene: TRBJ1-2; CDR3nt: TGTGCCAGCAGTCTTCCCAGGGTGCCTGGCTACACCTTC; CDR3aa: CASSLPRVPGYTF
d_gene: -; abundance: many; v_gene: TRBV20-1; len: 14; j_gene: TRBJ2-2; CDR3nt: TGCAGTGCTAGGCGGGACGCCCCCACCGGGGAGCTGTTTTTT; CDR3aa: CSARRDAPTGELFF
d_gene: TRBD2; abundance: many; v_gene: TRBV5-1; len: 15; j_gene: TRBJ2-1; CDR3nt: TGCGCCAGCAGCTTGGAACTAGCGGGAGAGGATGAGCAGTTCTTC; CDR3aa: CASSLELAGEDEQFF
d_gene: -; abundance: -; v_gene: TRBV19; len: 14; j_gene: TRBJ1-4; CDR3nt: TGTGCCACCACCGCCGACAGTCTAGGGGAAAAACTGTTTTTT; CDR3aa: CATTADSLGEKLFF
d_gene: TRBD1; abundance: many; v_gene: TRBV3-1; len: 15; j_gene: TRBJ2-1; CDR3nt: TGTGCCAGCAGCCAAGGGGACAGGGTCGTGGGAGAGCAGTTCTTC; CDR3aa: CASSQGDRVVGEQFF
d_gene: TRBD1; abundance: many; v_gene: TRBV12-3/TRBV12-4; len: 17; j_gene: TRBJ1-6; CDR3nt: TGTGCCAGCAGTTCACTGACAGGGACGGCCTATAATTCACCCCTCCACTTT; CDR3aa: CASSSLTGTAYNSPLHF
d_gene: TRBD2; abundance: many; v_gene: TRBV6-6; len: 17; j_gene: TRBJ2-7; CDR3nt: TGTGCCAGCAGTTACATGGGGTCTAGCGGGAGTCCCTACGAGCAGTACTTC; CDR3aa: CASSYMGSSGSPYEQYF
d_gene: -; abundance: -; v_gene: TRBV14; len: 16; j_gene: TRBJ2-5; CDR3nt: TGTGCCAGCAGCCACGCGACCGGGCCTTTCCAAGAGACCCAGTACTTC; CDR3aa: CASSHATGPFQETQYF
d_gene: TRBD1; abundance: -; v_gene: TRBV5-4; len: 16; j_gene: TRBJ2-7; CDR3nt: TGTGCCAGCAGCTTGCCACCGGGACAGGGGCTCTACGAGCAGTACTTC; CDR3aa: CASSLPPGQGLYEQYF
d_gene: -; abundance: -; v_gene: TRBV20-1; len: 12; j_gene: TRBJ1-1; CDR3nt: TGCAGTGCTTCTCGGGGGAACACTGAAGCTTTCTTT; CDR3aa: CSASRGNTEAFF
d_gene: TRBD2; abundance: -; v_gene: TRBV20-1; len: 14; j_gene: TRBJ2-7; CDR3nt: TGCAGTGCTCTCCGGAGGACTAGCGCCTACGAGCAGTACTTC; CDR3aa: CSALRRTSAYEQYF
d_gene: -; abundance: many; v_gene: TRBV12-3/TRBV12-4; len: 16; j_gene: TRBJ1-1; CDR3nt: TGTGCCAGCAGTCCCCTAAGGGGGGCTTACGGCACTGAAGCTTTCTTT; CDR3aa: CASSPLRGAYGTEAFF
d_gene: TRBD2; abundance: -; v_gene: TRBV12-3/TRBV12-4; len: 14; j_gene: TRBJ2-1; CDR3nt: TGTGCCAGCAGTCCCCGCAGCGGGAGTGCGAGGCAGTTCTTC; CDR3aa: CASSPRSGSARQFF
d_gene: TRBD2; abundance: once; v_gene: TRBV11-2; len: 17; j_gene: TRBJ2-1; CDR3nt: TGTGCCAGCAGCTCGACACTAGCGGGAAGGTCCTACAATGAGCAGTTCTTC; CDR3aa: CASSSTLAGRSYNEQFF
d_gene: TRBD1; abundance: -; v_gene: TRBV6-4; len: 14; j_gene: TRBJ2-3; CDR3nt: TGTGCCAGCAGTCCGGGACAGGGTAAAGATACGCAGTATTTT; CDR3aa: CASSPGQGKDTQYF
d_gene: -; abundance: many; v_gene: TRBV3-1; len: 17; j_gene: TRBJ2-5; CDR3nt: TGTGCCAGCAGCCCTCAAAGGGGTCTGGCAGACCCTTTCCCCAAGTACTTC; CDR3aa: CASSPQRGLADPFPKYF
d_gene: -; abundance: -; v_gene: TRBV19; len: 16; j_gene: TRBJ2-2; CDR3nt: TGTGCCAGTAGTATCGGGCCAGGGGGGAATAGCGGGGAGCTGTTTTTT; CDR3aa: CASSIGPGGNSGELFF
d_gene: -; abundance: many; v_gene: TRBV7-8; len: 12; j_gene: TRBJ2-7; CDR3nt: TGTGCCAGCAGCCCAGGTCTGCACGAGCAGTACTTC; CDR3aa: CASSPGLHEQYF
d_gene: -; abundance: many; v_gene: TRBV28; len: 10; j_gene: TRBJ2-3; CDR3nt: TGTGCCAGCAAAGGAGATACGCAGTATTTT; CDR3aa: CASKGDTQYF
d_gene: -; abundance: many; v_gene: TRBV28; len: 12; j_gene: TRBJ1-1; CDR3nt: TGTGCCAGCAGTCTTCACCAGGGGAAAGCTTTCTTT; CDR3aa: CASSLHQGKAFF
d_gene: TRBD2; abundance: many; v_gene: TRBV6-1; len: 15; j_gene: TRBJ2-7; CDR3nt: TGTGCCAGCAGTGACTATGCGGGGGTCTTCTACGAGCAGTACTTC; CDR3aa: CASSDYAGVFYEQYF
d_gene: -; abundance: many; v_gene: TRBV7-2; len: 13; j_gene: TRBJ2-1; CDR3nt: TGTGCCAGCAACAGGGGAGGAAGGAATGAGCAGTTCTTC; CDR3aa: CASNRGGRNEQFF
d_gene: TRBD2; abundance: few; v_gene: TRBV11-2; len: 18; j_gene: TRBJ2-1; CDR3nt: TGTGCCAGCAGTCTACCATTAAGGACTAGCGGGAGGGGTAGACCTCGGTTCTTC; CDR3aa: CASSLPLRTSGRGRPRFF
d_gene: -; abundance: few; v_gene: TRBV6-6; len: 17; j_gene: TRBJ2-7; CDR3nt: TGTGCCAGCAGTTACCCCATTAGGCGCCAAAGCTCCTACGAGCAGTACTTC; CDR3aa: CASSYPIRRQSSYEQYF
d_gene: -; abundance: -; v_gene: TRBV20-1; len: 15; j_gene: TRBJ1-5; CDR3nt: TGCAGTGCTAGAAGAGCAGGGCTGGGCAATCAGCCCCAGCATTTT; CDR3aa: CSARRAGLGNQPQHF
d_gene: -; abundance: many; v_gene: TRBV2; len: 14; j_gene: TRBJ1-2; CDR3nt: TGTGCCAGCAGTCCCTCGGGGCTCACCTATGGCTACACCTTC; CDR3aa: CASSPSGLTYGYTF
d_gene: TRBD2; abundance: many; v_gene: TRBV6-1; len: 19; j_gene: TRBJ2-1; CDR3nt: TGTGCCAGCAGTCCACCCTATGCGGGAGGGCCTGATAGGTTCGATGAGCAGTTCTTC; CDR3aa: CASSPPYAGGPDRFDEQFF
d_gene: TRBD1; abundance: many; v_gene: TRBV6-2/TRBV6-3; len: 17; j_gene: TRBJ1-5; CDR3nt: TGTGCCAGCAGTTACGACAGGGGTTCTTATAGCAATCAGCCCCAGCATTTT; CDR3aa: CASSYDRGSYSNQPQHF
d_gene: TRBD1; abundance: many; v_gene: TRBV6-1; len: 13; j_gene: TRBJ1-2; CDR3nt: TGTGCCAGCAGTTATACCTACAGGGGCGGCTACACCTTC; CDR3aa: CASSYTYRGGYTF